This TCR beta chain was observed in a study of beta chain features in type 1 diabetes (dated by TCRdb to 2016 to 2018). With regard to the full study: Mean age, gender distribution, total cell number and subset yield were not different between patients and healthy donors. A total of around 100 million sorted cells were examined across all samples, and RNA yield correlated strongly with the number of cells per subset. The study compared TCRB repertoires of sorted circulating CD4+ T cell subsets between recently diagnosed type 1 diabetes patients and matched healthy donors. Whereas all 30 or so donors provided naive and central memory subsets, regulatory and stem cell-like memory subsets were isolated from just 8 patients and roughly 8 healthy donors. Overall study outcomes, separate from this receptor: Only small numbers of individuals were included in the HLA sub-analyses, which left unresolved whether HLA type had any influence on TCRB rearrangement. Because cDNA rather than genomic DNA was sequenced, highly expressing activated cells could have been over-represented, although no difference in activation and CD3 levels was found between groups. Patients with type 1 diabetes made fewer insertions and deleted more nucleotides at VDJ recombination sites, implying thymic rearrangement abnormalities. Shorter templates might be favored by PCR, yet because patient and control samples were amplified and corrected together, any such skew would affect both groups equally. Naive, central memory and regulatory TCRB repertoires appeared to be more similar among patients than among healthy donors. Type 1 diabetes patients showed a moderate but significant shortening of TCRB CDR3 length in all four CD4+ subsets.

Each donor gave one peripheral blood draw, averaging approximately 0.12 L, which was collected into heparinised tubes. Using a panel that included CD45RO, CCR7, CD25, CD127, CD95 and CD27, naive, central memory, regulatory and stem cell-like memory CD4+ T cells were sorted on a BD FACSAria II. All sorted populations exceeded 95% purity. PBMCs were isolated immediately by Lymphoprep density gradient centrifugation and stained directly without culture. So that batch effects would be minimized, each experiment stained and sorted samples in pairs, pairing one healthy donor with one patient. The entire amount of isolated RNA was reverse transcribed using the High Capacity cDNA Reverse Transcription Kit, so the sequenced TCRB transcripts were expressed ones. Naive, central memory and regulatory T cell samples underwent deep immunoSEQ sequencing, averaging around 3.9 million total reads per sample. After sorted cells were lysed in RLT buffer, RNA was extracted with DNase-treated RNeasy Micro or Mini kits, with the choice depending on cell number. To prevent cross-contamination, every cell subset was processed on its own, while patient and healthy donor samples were processed together. The immunoSEQ multiplex PCR was used to amplify TCRB sequences from cDNA, yielding 87-bp fragments that span the CDR3 region. Amplicons were sequenced on the Illumina HiSeq platform. Per the original workflow: Synthetic template baselines were used to correct PCR bias computationally, reads within Hamming distance 2 were collapsed, and singletons that could not be merged were discarded. Reads were aligned against IMGT so that V, D and J genes, CDR3 length and insertions or deletions at six rearrangement sites could be assigned. Within each subset, clonotype counts were normalized to sorted cell number, after which true diversity and Gini coefficients were computed with the tcR R package. The overlap coefficient, calculated on TCRB nucleotide sequences, was used to quantify repertoire sharing. Out-of-frame TCRB sequences from naive cells were analyzed to stand in for the pre-selection repertoire. In TCRdb, the immuneACCESS table is reduced to in-frame sequences with V and J assigned. These tables do not hold every clone; where another copy was compared, an unresolved V gene accounts for under half, and the others remain unexplained. Clonal size and the V and J genes are those of that table, whereas D and trimming came from the DNA. This sample comprises a few hundred thousand clones, 16% of them detected only once. The ten largest clones represent 0.065% to 0.095% of the sample.

CDR1 and CDR2, per the germline V gene, are SGHTA and FQGNSA. Inclusive of the bounding cysteine and phenylalanine, the CDR3 is 12 residues long. The entry retains the CDR3 DNA only, 36 bases that are in frame from base 1. The junction shows trimming of 5 bases on V and 1 base on J, plus 5 bases between the germline ends. This clone has a handful of counts. It lacks a known antigen. No much larger clonotype is one base removed from it; base qualities were not supplied. Other DNA sequences in the sample encode the same CDR3. The chain is made from TRBV7-2 and TRBJ2-5, with no confident D gene call. Sequencing was done on a sample of naive CD4+ T cells from blood. Reading the label with the study, this specimen's cell subset or site is: true naive CD4+ T cells. The clonotype originates from a man aged 30-40 years with type 1 diabetes. The nucleotide sequence reads as follows: TGTGCCAGCAGCCGGACCCAAGAGACCCAGTACTTC. Its coded protein is CASSRTQETQYF.